The rows below give T cell receptor beta chains drawn from one sample of a study of PD-1 blockade in classical Hodgkin lymphoma. The data were produced by immunoSEQ multiplex PCR, yet TCRdb's version contains in-frame clones alone and is incomplete. Found here are some 93,000 clones, over 80% of them singletons; the top ten hold over 15%. The sample in question was peripheral blood mononuclear cells (PBMCs), obtained before the fourth cycle of nivolumab. The receptors originated from a human donor with classical Hodgkin lymphoma. Both conserved end residues are part of each CDR3. Fields, in order: clone size, D gene, J gene, V gene, CDR3 protein, CDR3 DNA. A D gene is named only where the DNA matches it firmly. Only part of the rows carry a size: once, few, many, or a class if the clone is expanded.

-,-,TRBJ1-4,TRBV28,CASSLSLGTLGEKLFF,TGTGCCAGCAGTTTAAGCTTGGGCACGCTCGGAGAAAAACTGTTTTTT
-,TRBD1,TRBJ1-1,TRBV10-3,CAISGAKGRQGVNTEAFF,TGTGCCATCAGTGGGGCGAAAGGTAGACAGGGCGTGAACACTGAAGCTTTCTTT
-,-,TRBJ2-5,TRBV19,CATGSFAGQETQYF,TGTGCCACCGGGAGCTTTGCAGGCCAAGAGACCCAGTACTTC
-,-,TRBJ2-7,TRBV15,CATSTDQREQYF,TGTGCCACCAGCACCGACCAGCGGGAGCAGTACTTC
-,TRBD2,TRBJ2-3,TRBV2,CASSLLTGGTDTQYF,TGTGCCAGCAGTCTCCTGACGGGAGGGACAGATACGCAGTATTTT
-,TRBD2,TRBJ2-7,TRBV19,CASSNAAGAYEQYF,TGTGCCAGTAGCAACGCAGCGGGAGCCTACGAGCAGTACTTC
-,TRBD1,TRBJ1-2,TRBV4-1,CASSQDEGVASTGYKGYTF,TGCGCCAGCAGCCAAGATGAGGGGGTCGCCTCGACAGGGTACAAAGGCTACACCTTC
once,TRBD2,TRBJ2-2,TRBV10-3,CAIGAGGTGELFF,TGTGCCATCGGGGCGGGGGGCACCGGGGAGCTGTTTTTT
-,-,TRBJ2-3,TRBV5-1,CASSLVSGGDLRADTQYF,TGCGCCAGCAGCTTGGTTTCGGGCGGGGATCTTAGGGCAGATACGCAGTATTTT
-,-,TRBJ2-2,TRBV7-3,CASSLSFLGNTGELFF,TGTGCCAGCAGCTTAAGTTTTCTCGGGAACACCGGGGAGCTGTTTTTT
-,-,TRBJ2-7,TRBV5-1,CASSLVTGDYEQYF,TGCGCCAGCAGCTTGGTTACTGGTGATTACGAGCAGTACTTC
-,-,TRBJ2-5,TRBV5-6,CASSLDPGQETQYF,TGTGCCAGCAGCTTGGATCCGGGACAAGAGACCCAGTACTTC
few,TRBD1,TRBJ2-7,TRBV5-1,CASSRQGADEQYF,TGCGCCAGCAGCCGACAGGGGGCTGACGAGCAGTACTTC
-,-,TRBJ2-5,TRBV7-9,CASSLGGGPETQYF,TGTGCCAGCAGCTTGGGCGGTGGGCCGGAGACCCAGTACTTC
-,TRBD2,TRBJ2-1,TRBV11-1,CASSSAGGPNEQFF,TGTGCCAGCAGCTCAGCGGGAGGGCCAAATGAGCAGTTCTTC
-,TRBD2,TRBJ2-5,TRBV5-4,CASSFGGLPSRETQYF,TGTGCCAGCAGCTTTGGGGGACTACCATCCCGAGAGACCCAGTACTTC
-,TRBD2,TRBJ2-1,TRBV6-5,CASSWLAGEVQFF,TGTGCCAGCAGCTGGCTAGCGGGAGAAGTGCAGTTCTTC
-,-,TRBJ2-7,TRBV7-9,CASDNQGISYEQYF,TGTGCCAGCGACAACCAGGGCATCTCCTACGAGCAGTACTTC
-,-,TRBJ2-5,TRBV29-1,CSVERGQQETQYF,TGCAGCGTTGAAAGAGGACAGCAAGAGACCCAGTACTTC
-,-,TRBJ2-3,TRBV2,CAFKRIKGSDTQYF,TGTGCCTTTAAAAGGATTAAGGGTTCGGATACGCAGTATTTT
-,TRBD2,TRBJ2-3,TRBV5-1,CASRWSSGRARDTQYF,TGCGCCAGCCGGTGGAGTAGCGGGAGGGCACGAGATACGCAGTATTTT
-,TRBD1,TRBJ2-7,TRBV6-1,CAITTGAYEQYF,TGTGCCATTACGACAGGGGCTTACGAGCAGTACTTC
-,-,TRBJ1-1,TRBV2,CASPRNEAFF,TGTGCCAGCCCCCGGAATGAAGCTTTCTTT
-,-,TRBJ2-2,TRBV6-1,CASSRDPNTGELFF,TGTGCCAGCAGTAGGGACCCAAACACCGGGGAGCTGTTTTTT
-,-,TRBJ2-7,TRBV6-1,CASSEVGPSYEQYF,TGTGCCAGCAGTGAAGTGGGCCCTTCCTACGAGCAGTACTTC
-,-,TRBJ2-1,TRBV7-2,CASSLVVGGEQFF,TGTGCCAGCAGCTTAGTAGTTGGGGGTGAGCAGTTCTTC
-,-,TRBJ1-1,TRBV5-1,CASSDPGRGLTEAFF,TGCGCCAGCAGCGACCCCGGACGGGGGCTAACTGAAGCTTTCTTT
-,-,TRBJ1-4,TRBV5-1,CASSLGGTTNEKLFF,TGCGCCAGCAGCTTGGGCGGGACTACTAATGAAAAACTGTTTTTT
-,TRBD1,TRBJ2-5,TRBV29-1,CSVWGTGQETQYF,TGCAGCGTCTGGGGGACAGGACAAGAGACCCAGTACTTC
-,TRBD1,TRBJ2-5,TRBV19,CASGPSLKTGEETQYF,TGTGCCAGTGGACCTTCGCTGAAGACAGGGGAAGAGACCCAGTACTTC
once,-,TRBJ2-7,TRBV21-1,CASSKEVGQRAYEQYF,TGTGCCAGCAGCAAAGAAGTAGGGCAGAGAGCCTACGAGCAGTACTTC
-,TRBD1,TRBJ1-3,TRBV28,CASSLSQGGSGNTIYF,TGTGCCAGCAGTTTATCCCAGGGGGGCTCTGGAAACACCATATATTTT
once,TRBD2,TRBJ2-7,TRBV28,CASSGQPGTSGRAYEQYF,TGTGCCAGCAGCGGACAGCCCGGGACTAGCGGGAGGGCCTACGAGCAGTACTTC
-,TRBD1,TRBJ1-6,TRBV4-1,CASSLGQGSAPLHF,TGCGCCAGCAGCCTCGGACAGGGGTCGGCACCCCTCCACTTT
-,-,TRBJ2-5,TRBV25-1,CASSWDQETQYF,TGTGCCAGCAGTTGGGATCAAGAGACCCAGTACTTC
-,-,TRBJ2-2,TRBV6-1,CASSPWDAGTGELFF,TGTGCCAGCAGTCCCTGGGATGCGGGCACCGGGGAGCTGTTTTTT
-,-,TRBJ1-1,TRBV7-2,CASSTLNTEAFF,TGTGCCAGCAGCACCCTTAACACTGAAGCTTTCTTT
-,TRBD1,TRBJ2-1,TRBV7-6,CASSPGTGGGNEQFF,TGTGCCAGCAGCCCCGGGACAGGGGGAGGAAATGAGCAGTTCTTC
-,-,TRBJ2-1,TRBV9,CASSVGIGRSSYNEQFF,TGTGCCAGCAGCGTAGGAATAGGGCGAAGCTCCTACAATGAGCAGTTCTTC
-,TRBD2,TRBJ2-3,TRBV19,CASRLAGTTDTQYF,TGTGCCAGTAGACTAGCGGGAACCACAGATACGCAGTATTTT
-,TRBD2,TRBJ2-3,TRBV28,CASSPGGDSTDTQYF,TGTGCCAGCAGCCCCGGGGGGGATAGCACAGATACGCAGTATTTT
-,-,TRBJ1-2,TRBV10-3,CAISDSRNYGYTF,TGTGCCATCAGTGACAGCCGGAACTATGGCTACACCTTC
-,-,TRBJ2-7,TRBV5-1,CASSLDRESYEQYF,TGCGCCAGCAGCTTGGACCGGGAATCCTACGAGCAGTACTTC
few,-,TRBJ1-2,TRBV5-6,CASSSTPNYGYTF,TGTGCCAGCAGCTCCACCCCGAACTATGGCTACACCTTC
-,-,TRBJ2-3,TRBV7-5,CVDSGSTDTQYF,TGTGTTGATAGCGGGAGCACAGATACGCAGTATTTT
many,-,TRBJ2-7,TRBV5-1,CASSWGLPSYEQYF,TGCGCCAGCAGCTGGGGACTCCCCTCCTACGAGCAGTACTTC
-,TRBD2,TRBJ2-5,TRBV9,CASSTGGLAGEKETQYF,TGTGCCAGCAGCACGGGAGGACTAGCGGGGGAAAAAGAGACCCAGTACTTC
-,-,TRBJ2-5,TRBV6-5,CASNLGWGETQYF,TGTGCCAGCAACCTGGGTTGGGGAGAGACCCAGTACTTC
-,-,TRBJ2-5,TRBV7-2,CASSLAWGQETQYF,TGTGCCAGCAGCTTAGCTTGGGGGCAAGAGACCCAGTACTTC
few,TRBD1,TRBJ2-1,TRBV29-1,CSVDRRDRGDSEQFF,TGCAGCGTTGATAGGAGGGACAGGGGAGATAGTGAGCAGTTCTTC
-,-,TRBJ2-5,TRBV6-6,CASSPPDGSGKTQYF,TGTGCCAGCAGTCCCCCTGACGGGAGTGGGAAGACCCAGTACTTC
-,-,TRBJ2-5,TRBV27,CASSRRTHARETQYF,TGTGCCAGCAGTCGACGGACTCACGCTAGGGAGACCCAGTACTTC
-,-,TRBJ1-1,TRBV7-3,CASSPTGPNTEAFF,TGTGCCAGCAGCCCGACAGGTCCCAACACTGAAGCTTTCTTT
-,TRBD1,TRBJ1-1,TRBV7-9,CASEGTDDTEAFF,TGTGCCAGCGAGGGGACAGATGACACTGAAGCTTTCTTT
-,-,TRBJ2-1,TRBV13,CASSLGLVADEQFF,TGTGCCAGCAGCTTAGGCCTAGTGGCGGATGAGCAGTTCTTC
few,-,TRBJ1-2,TRBV5-1,CASSPDGTNYGYTF,TGCGCCAGCAGCCCCGACGGGACTAACTATGGCTACACCTTC
-,-,TRBJ2-6,TRBV6-1,CASSEAKTGQAGANVLTF,TGTGCCAGCAGTGAAGCGAAAACAGGGCAGGCTGGGGCCAACGTCCTGACTTTC
-,-,TRBJ2-2,TRBV5-4,CASSPERQASGELFF,TGTGCCAGCAGCCCAGAACGACAGGCTAGCGGGGAGCTGTTTTTT
few,-,TRBJ2-2,TRBV5-4,CASSLPNTGELFF,TGTGCCAGCAGCTTGCCCAACACCGGGGAGCTGTTTTTT